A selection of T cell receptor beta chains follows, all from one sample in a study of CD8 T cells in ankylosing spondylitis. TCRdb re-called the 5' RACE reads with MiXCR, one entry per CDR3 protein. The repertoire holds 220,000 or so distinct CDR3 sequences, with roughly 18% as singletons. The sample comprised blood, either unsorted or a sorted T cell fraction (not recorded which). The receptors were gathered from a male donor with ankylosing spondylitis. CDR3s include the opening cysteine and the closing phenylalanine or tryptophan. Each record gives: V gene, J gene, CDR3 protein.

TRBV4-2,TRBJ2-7,CASSQGRDRAYEQYF
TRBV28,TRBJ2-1,CASRERIAGAYNEQFF
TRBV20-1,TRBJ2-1,CSARPGTSDNEQFF
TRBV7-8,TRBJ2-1,CASSGLAGEVDNEQFF
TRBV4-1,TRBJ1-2,CASSQVAGGVYGYTF
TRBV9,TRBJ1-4,CASSGGTDNEKLFF
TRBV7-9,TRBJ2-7,CASREGGNSFEQYF
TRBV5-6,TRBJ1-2,CASSFSATNYGYTF
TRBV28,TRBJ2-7,CASSWTGTPYEQYF
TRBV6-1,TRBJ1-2,CASRTGVGSGGGYTF
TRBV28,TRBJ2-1,CASSPSQLRLAGYYNEQFF
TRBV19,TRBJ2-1,CASAFSGRGYNEQFF
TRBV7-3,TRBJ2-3,CASSLLAAPDTQYF
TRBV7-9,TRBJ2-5,CASSLEGLGPSQETQYF
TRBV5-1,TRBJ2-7,CASSLGQDYEQYF